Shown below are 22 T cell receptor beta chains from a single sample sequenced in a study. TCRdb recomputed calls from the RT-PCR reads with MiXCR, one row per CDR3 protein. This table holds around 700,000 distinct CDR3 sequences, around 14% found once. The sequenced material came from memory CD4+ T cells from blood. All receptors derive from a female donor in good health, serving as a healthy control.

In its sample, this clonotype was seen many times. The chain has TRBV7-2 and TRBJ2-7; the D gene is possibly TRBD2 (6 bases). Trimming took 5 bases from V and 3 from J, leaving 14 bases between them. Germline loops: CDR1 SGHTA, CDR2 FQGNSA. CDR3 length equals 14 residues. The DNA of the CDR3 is TGTGCCAGCAGCCCTAGTAGTAGCGGCTACGAGCAGTACTTC. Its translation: CASSPSSSGYEQYF.

The CDR3 coding sequence is TGTGCCAGCAGCTTAGCGGGCAGGGAGAATCAGCCCCAGCATTTT. Translating gives CASSLAGRENQPQHF. The J gene is TRBJ1-5, the V gene TRBV7-2; tentative D call: TRBD1 (5 bases). V was clipped by 0 bases and J by 4 bases, with 10 bases between them. The CDR3 runs 15 residues. In germline, CDR1 is SGHTA, CDR2 FQGNSA.

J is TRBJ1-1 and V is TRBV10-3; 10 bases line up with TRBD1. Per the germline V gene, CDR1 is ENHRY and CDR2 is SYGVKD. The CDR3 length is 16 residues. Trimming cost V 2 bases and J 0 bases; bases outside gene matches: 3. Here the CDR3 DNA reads TGTGCCATCAGTGAGAGGGACAGGGGCTTGAACACTGAAGCTTTCTTT. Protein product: CAISERDRGLNTEAFF.

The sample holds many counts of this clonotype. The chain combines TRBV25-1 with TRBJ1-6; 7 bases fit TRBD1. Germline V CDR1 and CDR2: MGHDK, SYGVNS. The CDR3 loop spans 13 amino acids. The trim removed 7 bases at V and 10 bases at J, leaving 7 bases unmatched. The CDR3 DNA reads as TGTGCCAGCATGGGACAGACCCGATCACCCCTCCACTTT. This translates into CASMGQTRSPLHF.

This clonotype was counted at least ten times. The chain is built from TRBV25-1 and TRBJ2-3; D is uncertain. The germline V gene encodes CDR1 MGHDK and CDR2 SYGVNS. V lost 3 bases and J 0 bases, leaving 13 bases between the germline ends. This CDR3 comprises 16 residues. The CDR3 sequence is CASSDTTERSTDTQYF. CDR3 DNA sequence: TGTGCCAGCAGTGATACGACGGAGCGTAGCACAGATACGCAGTATTTT.

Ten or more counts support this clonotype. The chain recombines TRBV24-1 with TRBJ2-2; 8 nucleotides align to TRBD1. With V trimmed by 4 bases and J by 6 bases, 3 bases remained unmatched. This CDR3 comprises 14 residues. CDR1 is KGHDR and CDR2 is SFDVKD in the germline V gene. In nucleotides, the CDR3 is TGTGCCACCAGTGACAACAGGGGGGCCGGGGAGCTGTTTTTT. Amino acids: CATSDNRGAGELFF.

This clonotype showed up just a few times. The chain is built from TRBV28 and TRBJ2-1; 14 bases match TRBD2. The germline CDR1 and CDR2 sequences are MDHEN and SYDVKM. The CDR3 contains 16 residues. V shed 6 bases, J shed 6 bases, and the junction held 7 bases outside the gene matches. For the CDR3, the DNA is TGTGCCAGCAGCCGCCCGGGACTAGCGGGAGCCAATGAGCAGTTCTTC. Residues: CASSRPGLAGANEQFF.

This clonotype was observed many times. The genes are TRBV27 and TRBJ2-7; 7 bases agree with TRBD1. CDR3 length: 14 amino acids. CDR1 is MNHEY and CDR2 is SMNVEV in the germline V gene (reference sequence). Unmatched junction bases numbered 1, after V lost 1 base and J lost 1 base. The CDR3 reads CASSLWGQSYEQYF. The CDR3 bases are TGTGCCAGCAGTTTATGGGGACAGTCCTACGAGCAGTACTTC.

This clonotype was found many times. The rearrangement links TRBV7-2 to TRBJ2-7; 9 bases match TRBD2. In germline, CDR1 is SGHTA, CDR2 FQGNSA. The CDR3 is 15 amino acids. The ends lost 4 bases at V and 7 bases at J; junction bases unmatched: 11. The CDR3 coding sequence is TGTGCCAGCAGCTGGAGTGTGCTAGCGGGGAAGGAGCAGTACTTC. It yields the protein CASSWSVLAGKEQYF. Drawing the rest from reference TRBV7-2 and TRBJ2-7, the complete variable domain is GAGVSQSPSNKVTEKGKDVELRCDPISGHTALYWYRQSLGQGLEFLIYFQGNSAPDKSGLPSDRFSAERTGGSVSTLTIQRTQQEDSAVYLCASSWSVLAGKEQYFGPGTRLTVT.

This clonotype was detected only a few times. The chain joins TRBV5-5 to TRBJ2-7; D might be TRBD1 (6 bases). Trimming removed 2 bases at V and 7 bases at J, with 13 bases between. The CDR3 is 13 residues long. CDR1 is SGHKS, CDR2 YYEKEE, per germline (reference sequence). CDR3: CASSLRTVPEQYF. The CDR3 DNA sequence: TGTGCCAGCAGCTTACGGACAGTACCGGAGCAGTACTTC.

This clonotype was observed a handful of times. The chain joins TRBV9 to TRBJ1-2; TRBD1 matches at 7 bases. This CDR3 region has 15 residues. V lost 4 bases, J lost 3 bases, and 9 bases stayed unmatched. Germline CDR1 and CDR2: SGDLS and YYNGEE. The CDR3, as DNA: TGTGCCAGCAGCAGATCAGACAGGGCTCACTATGGCTACACCTTC. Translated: CASSRSDRAHYGYTF.

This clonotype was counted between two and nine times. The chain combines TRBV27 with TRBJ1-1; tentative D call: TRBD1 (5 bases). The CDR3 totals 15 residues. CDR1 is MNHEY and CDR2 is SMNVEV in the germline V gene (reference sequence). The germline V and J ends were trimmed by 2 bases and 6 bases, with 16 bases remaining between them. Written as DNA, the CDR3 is TGTGCCAGCAGTTTAACGGGCAGGGAAAGGTCTGAAGCTTTCTTT. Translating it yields CASSLTGRERSEAFF.

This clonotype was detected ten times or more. The CDR3 DNA follows: TGTGCCAGCAGTATGGGAATTAACAACGAGCAGTACTTC. It specifies CASSMGINNEQYF. The chain couples TRBV12-3 or TRBV12-4 to TRBJ2-7, with no clear D. CDR3 length: 13 residues. Trimming took off 5 bases at V and 5 bases at J, with 13 bases between the two ends.

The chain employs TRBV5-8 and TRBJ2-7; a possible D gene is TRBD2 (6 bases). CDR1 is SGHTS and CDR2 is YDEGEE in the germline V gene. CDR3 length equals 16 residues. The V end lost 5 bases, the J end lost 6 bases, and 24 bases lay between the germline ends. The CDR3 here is CASRVGRDSMWAEQYF. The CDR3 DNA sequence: TGTGCCAGCAGGGTGGGCCGGGACTCAATGTGGGCCGAGCAGTACTTC.

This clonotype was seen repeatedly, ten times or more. The CDR3 sequence is CASSLGRDRTNYGYTF. The CDR3 nucleotides are TGTGCCAGCAGCTTGGGTCGGGACAGGACTAACTATGGCTACACCTTC. V and J are TRBV5-5 and TRBJ1-2; TRBD1 matches at 8 bases. The length of the CDR3 is 16 residues. V lost 0 bases to trimming and J lost 0 bases; unmatched junction nucleotides: 4. Germline V gives CDR1 SGHKS, CDR2 YYEKEE (reference sequence).

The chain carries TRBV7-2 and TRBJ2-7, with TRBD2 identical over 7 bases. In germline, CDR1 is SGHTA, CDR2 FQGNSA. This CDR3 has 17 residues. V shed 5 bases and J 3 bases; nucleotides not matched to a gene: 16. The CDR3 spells CASSRNGGGSSYYEQYF. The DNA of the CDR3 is TGTGCCAGCAGCCGAAATGGGGGGGGGTCCTCTTACTACGAGCAGTACTTC.

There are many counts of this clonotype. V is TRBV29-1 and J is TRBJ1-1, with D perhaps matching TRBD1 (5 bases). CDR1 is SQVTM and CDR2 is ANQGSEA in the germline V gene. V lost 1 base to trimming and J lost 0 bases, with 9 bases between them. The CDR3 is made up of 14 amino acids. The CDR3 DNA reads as TGCAGCGTTGAAGTCTCACAGGTGAACACTGAAGCTTTCTTT. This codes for CSVEVSQVNTEAFF. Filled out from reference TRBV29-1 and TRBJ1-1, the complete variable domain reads SAVISQKPSRDICQRGTSLTIQCQVDSQVTMMFWYRQQPGQSLTLIATANQGSEATYESGFVIDKFPISRPNLTFSTLTVSNMSPEDSSIYLCSVEVSQVNTEAFFGQGTRLTVV.

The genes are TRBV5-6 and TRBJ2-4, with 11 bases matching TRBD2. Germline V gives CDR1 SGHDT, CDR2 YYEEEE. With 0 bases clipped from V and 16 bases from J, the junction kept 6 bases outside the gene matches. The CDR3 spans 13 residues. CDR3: CASSLEGTSGHYF. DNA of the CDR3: TGTGCCAGCAGCTTGGAGGGGACTAGCGGCCATTACTTC.

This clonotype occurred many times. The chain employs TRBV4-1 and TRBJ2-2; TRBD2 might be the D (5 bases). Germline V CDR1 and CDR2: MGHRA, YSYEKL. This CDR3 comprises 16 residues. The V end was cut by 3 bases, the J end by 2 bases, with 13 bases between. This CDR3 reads CASSHIGAANTGELFF. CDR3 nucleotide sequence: TGCGCCAGCAGCCACATCGGAGCGGCAAACACCGGGGAGCTGTTTTTT.

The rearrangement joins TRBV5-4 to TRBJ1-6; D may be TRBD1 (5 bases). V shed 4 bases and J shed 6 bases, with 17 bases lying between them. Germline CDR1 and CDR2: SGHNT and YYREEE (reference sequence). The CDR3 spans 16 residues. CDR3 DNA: TGTGCCAGCAGCCCCACAGGTCCCGAAGTTAATTCACCCCTCCACTTT. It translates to CASSPTGPEVNSPLHF.

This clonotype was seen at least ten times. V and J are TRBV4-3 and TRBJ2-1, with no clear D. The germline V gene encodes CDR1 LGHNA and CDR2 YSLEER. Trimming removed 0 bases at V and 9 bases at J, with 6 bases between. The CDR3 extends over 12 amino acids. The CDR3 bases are TGCGCCAGCAGCCAAGATGCAGTTGAGCAGTTCTTC. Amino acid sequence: CASSQDAVEQFF.

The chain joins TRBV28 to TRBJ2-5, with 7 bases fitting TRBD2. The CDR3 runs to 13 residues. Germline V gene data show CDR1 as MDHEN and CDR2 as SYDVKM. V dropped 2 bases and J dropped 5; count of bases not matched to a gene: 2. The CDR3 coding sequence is TGTGCCAGCAGTTTAGGACTAGGGGAGACCCAGTACTTC. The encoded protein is CASSLGLGETQYF. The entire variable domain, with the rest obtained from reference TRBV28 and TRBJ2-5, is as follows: DVKVTQSSRYLVKRTGEKVFLECVQDMDHENMFWYRQDPGLGLRLIYFSYDVKMKEKGDIPEGYSVSREKKERFSLILESASTNQTSMYLCASSLGLGETQYFGPGTRLLVL.